This TCR beta chain was observed in a study of beta chain features in type 1 diabetes. Regarding the study as a whole: Naive, central memory and Treg TCRB repertoires seemed to resemble each other more closely in patients than they did in healthy donors. PCR might show a preference for shorter templates, equally across patients and controls.

cDNA synthesis used the whole RNA isolate, giving expressed TCRB sequences. Sequencing was performed with immunoSEQ multiplex PCR; in TCRdb, only in-frame clones are kept and a portion is missing. This table has over 150,000 clones, about an eighth appearing once. Germline lookup yields CDR1 MRHNA and CDR2 SNTAGT. CDR3 length: 16 amino acids. Remarks on this clone: Its antigen is not known. Germline and junction disagree at one end, which may indicate a read error.

Sort purity for all populations was recorded as exceeding 98%. This clonotype was obtained from a woman under 30 in good health. V is TRBV6-4 and J is TRBJ2-7; 7 bases line up with TRBD2. Sequenced material: central memory CD4+ T cells from blood. CDR3 in amino acids: CASSYSLTSFSYEQYF. CDR3 nucleotide sequence: TGTGCCAGCAGTTACTCGCTGACTAGCTTCTCCTACGAGCAGTACTTC.